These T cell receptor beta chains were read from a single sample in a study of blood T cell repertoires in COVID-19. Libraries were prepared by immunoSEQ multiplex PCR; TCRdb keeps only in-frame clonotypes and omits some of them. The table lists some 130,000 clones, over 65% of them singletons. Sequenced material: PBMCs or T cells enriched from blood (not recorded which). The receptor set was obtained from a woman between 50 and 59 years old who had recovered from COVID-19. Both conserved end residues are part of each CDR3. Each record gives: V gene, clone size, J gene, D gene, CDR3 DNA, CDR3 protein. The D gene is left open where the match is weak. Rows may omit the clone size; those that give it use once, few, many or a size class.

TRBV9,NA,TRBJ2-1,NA,TGTGCCAGCACCCTCGGGGGAGCTGGTGAGCAGTTCTTC,CASTLGGAGEQFF
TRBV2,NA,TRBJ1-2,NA,TGTGCCAGCAGATTCACCGGGACACAAAACACCTTC,CASRFTGTQNTF
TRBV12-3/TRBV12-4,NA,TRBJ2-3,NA,TGTGCCAGCAGAAAACAGGGAGATACGCAGTATTTT,CASRKQGDTQYF
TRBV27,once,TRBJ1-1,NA,TGTGCCAGCAGTTTAAACAGGGTGAACACTGAAGCTTTCTTT,CASSLNRVNTEAFF
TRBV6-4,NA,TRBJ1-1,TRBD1,TGTGCCAGCAGCGAAGGACAGGGAACGAACACTGAAGCTTTCTTT,CASSEGQGTNTEAFF
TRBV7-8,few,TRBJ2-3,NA,TGTGCCAGCAGCCCGTCAGGTGGGCCCACGACAGATACGCAGTATTTT,CASSPSGGPTTDTQYF
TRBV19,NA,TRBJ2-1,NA,TGTGCCAGCCACCTGGGGACAAGGGTCAATGAGCAGTTCTTC,CASHLGTRVNEQFF
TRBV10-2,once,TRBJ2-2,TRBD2,TGCGCCAGCAGTGATTGGAGCGGGGGGAACACCGGGGAGCTGTTTTTT,CASSDWSGGNTGELFF
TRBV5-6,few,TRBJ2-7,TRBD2,TGTGCCAGCAGCTTAAGCGGGGGGGCCGGCAACGAGCAGTACTTC,CASSLSGGAGNEQYF
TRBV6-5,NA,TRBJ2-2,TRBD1,TGTGCCAGCAGGGGGACAGGGGATCGAACCGGGGAGCTGTTTTTT,CASRGTGDRTGELFF
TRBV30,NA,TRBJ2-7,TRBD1,TGTGCCTGGGTCCGGACAGGGCAGCCCTACGAGCAGTACTTC,CAWVRTGQPYEQYF
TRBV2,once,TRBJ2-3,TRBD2,TGTGCCAGCAGTATAGCGGGGGGGACAGATACGCAGTATTTT,CASSIAGGTDTQYF
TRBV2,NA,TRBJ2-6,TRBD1,TGTGCCAGCAGGGATACAGGGGCCGGGGCCAACGTCCTGACTTTC,CASRDTGAGANVLTF
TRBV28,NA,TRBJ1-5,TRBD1,TGTGCCAGCAGTTTAGGTCGGCAGGGGGCGATCCTGCCCCAGCATTTT,CASSLGRQGAILPQHF
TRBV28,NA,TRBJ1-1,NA,TGTGCCAGCAGTCGCCCGTTGGGAGGCACTGAAGCTTTCTTT,CASSRPLGGTEAFF
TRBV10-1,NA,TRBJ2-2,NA,TGCGCCAGCAGAAACCGGGACAAGTTAAACACCGGGGAGCTGTTTTTT,CASRNRDKLNTGELFF
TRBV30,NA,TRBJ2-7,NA,TGTGCCTGGAGTAGGAGGGACGAGCAGTACTTC,CAWSRRDEQYF
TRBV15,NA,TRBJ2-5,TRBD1,TGTGCCACCAGCAGATCAGGGACAGGGGAAGAGACCCAGTACTTC,CATSRSGTGEETQYF
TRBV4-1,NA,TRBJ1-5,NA,TGCGCCAGCAGCCAAGTAGTGCGGGGTAGCAATCAGCCCCAGCATTTT,CASSQVVRGSNQPQHF
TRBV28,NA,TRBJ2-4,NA,TGTGCTTCAGGACTGATAGCCAAAAACATTCAGTACTTC,CASGLIAKNIQYF
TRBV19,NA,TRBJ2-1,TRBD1,TGTGCCAGTAGGGGACAGGGGGCTGATGAGCAGTTCTTC,CASRGQGADEQFF
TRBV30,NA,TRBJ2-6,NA,TGTGCCTGGAGCCAGGGCCACTCTGGGGCCAACGTCCTGACTTTC,CAWSQGHSGANVLTF
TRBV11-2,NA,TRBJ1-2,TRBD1,TGTGCCAGCAGTCCATTTACAGGGGACTATGGCTACACCTTC,CASSPFTGDYGYTF
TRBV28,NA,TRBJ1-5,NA,TGTGCCAGCAGTTTATCAGGTTTCCAGCCCCAGCATTTT,CASSLSGFQPQHF
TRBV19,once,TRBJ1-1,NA,TGTGCCAGTAGTCCACCGCCCGGGACTGAAGCTTTCTTT,CASSPPPGTEAFF
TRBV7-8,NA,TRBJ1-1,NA,TGTGCCAGCAGCTTAGTTACAGGGAGGGACACTGAAGCTTTCTTT,CASSLVTGRDTEAFF
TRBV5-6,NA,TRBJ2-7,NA,TGTGCCAGCAGCTTGGCCGGAGGGGAAGAGCAGTACTTC,CASSLAGGEEQYF
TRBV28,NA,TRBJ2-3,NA,TGTGCCAGCAGTTTCCCCCCGGAGGGCAGTACGGATACGCAGTATTTT,CASSFPPEGSTDTQYF
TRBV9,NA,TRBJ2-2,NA,TGTGCCAGCAGCGTAGAGCCAGGGAACACCGGGGAGCTGTTTTTT,CASSVEPGNTGELFF
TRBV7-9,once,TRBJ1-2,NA,TGTGCCAGCACCCAGACGATAGACACTAACTATGGCTACACCTTC,CASTQTIDTNYGYTF
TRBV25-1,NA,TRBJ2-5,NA,TGTGCCAGCAGTGAATCGGCGGGGAGGGAGACCCAGTACTTC,CASSESAGRETQYF
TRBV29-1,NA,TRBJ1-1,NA,TGCAGCGTTGGAGGTTACACTGAAGCTTTCTTT,CSVGGYTEAFF
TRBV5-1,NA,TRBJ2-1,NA,TGCGCCAGCAGGGAACCGGGGGATTCGGGGAATGAGCAGTTCTTC,CASREPGDSGNEQFF
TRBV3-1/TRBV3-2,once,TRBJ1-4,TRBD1,TGTGCCAGCAGCCTAGGGACAGCGGAAAAACTGTTTTTT,CASSLGTAEKLFF
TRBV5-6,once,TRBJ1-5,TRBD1,TGTGCCAGCAGCTTGGCCAGGGGGCGGAATCAGCCCCAGCATTTT,CASSLARGRNQPQHF
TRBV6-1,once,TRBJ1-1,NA,TGTGCCGGCAGTGAACGGGAAAACACTGAAGCTTTCTTT,CAGSERENTEAFF
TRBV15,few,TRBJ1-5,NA,TGTGCCACCAGCAGAGATCTAGAGAGGCCCCAGCATTTT,CATSRDLERPQHF
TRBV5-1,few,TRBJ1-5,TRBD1,TGCGCCAGCAGCTCCGGGACAGGGGGCGGTCAGCCCCAGCATTTT,CASSSGTGGGQPQHF
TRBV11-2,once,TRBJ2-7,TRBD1,TGTGCCAGCAGCTTATGGGACAGGCGCGAGCAGTACTTC,CASSLWDRREQYF
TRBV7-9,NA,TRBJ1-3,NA,TGTGCCAGCAGGGGCGTCTCTGGAAACACCATATATTTT,CASRGVSGNTIYF
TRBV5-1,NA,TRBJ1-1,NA,TGCGCCAGCAGCTTACAGACGGGAATGAACACTGAAGCTTTCTTT,CASSLQTGMNTEAFF
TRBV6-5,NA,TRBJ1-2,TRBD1,TGTGCCAGCAGTCAGGGACAGGGAATGGGTGGCTACACCTTC,CASSQGQGMGGYTF
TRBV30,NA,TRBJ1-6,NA,TGTGCCTGGAGTGTGCTGGGAGGATCTTCACCCCTCCACTTT,CAWSVLGGSSPLHF
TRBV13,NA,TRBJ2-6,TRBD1,TGTGCCAGCAGCCTTGGGAGACAGGGCTCTGGGGCCAACGTCCTGACTTTC,CASSLGRQGSGANVLTF